The 9 T cell receptor beta chains below were found in one sample sequenced in a study of blood T cell repertoires in COVID-19. Assay used: immunoSEQ multiplex PCR; TCRdb lists only in-frame clones, some missing. The repertoire holds 100,000 to 150,000 clones, with around 89% as singletons. Sample: peripheral blood. These receptors originate from a man aged 55 to 70 with COVID-19, enrolled during active disease.

This clone came up a few times. At the DNA level, this CDR3 is encoded by other sequences in the same sample as well. The V gene is TRBV27, the J gene TRBJ1-1; TRBD1 matches 11 bases. With 2 bases clipped from V and 4 bases from J, the junction kept 0 bases outside the gene matches. Germline V gives CDR1 MNHEY, CDR2 SMNVEV (reference sequence). The CDR3 runs to 14 residues. The CDR3 here is CASSLGTGGTEAFF. In DNA form, the CDR3 reads TGTGCCAGCAGTTTAGGGACAGGGGGCACTGAAGCTTTCTTT.

This chain connects TRBV5-1 to TRBJ1-1; D not certain. V lost 4 bases, J lost 1 base, and 8 bases lay in between. The V gene's germline CDR1 is SGHRS and CDR2 YFSETQ. The CDR3 loop spans 13 amino acids. The CDR3 region is CASSPPGNTEAFF. CDR3 sequence (DNA): TGCGCCAGCAGCCCGCCGGGGAACACTGAAGCTTTCTTT.

J is TRBJ2-1 and V is TRBV7-3; 12 nucleotides line up with TRBD1. Trimming removed 5 bases from V and 10 bases from J; junction bases left unmatched: 6. Germline CDR1 reads SGHTA; CDR2 reads FQGTGA. This CDR3 is built from 14 residues. The DNA for the CDR3 is TGTGCCAGCAGCACGGGACAGGGGGCGATGGAGCAGTTCTTC. It yields the protein CASSTGQGAMEQFF. The complete variable domain, with remaining parts taken from reference TRBV7-3 and TRBJ2-1, reads GAGVSQTPSNKVTEKGKYVELRCDPISGHTALYWYRQSLGQGPEFLIYFQGTGAADDSGLPNDRFFAVRPEGSVSTLKIQRTERGDSAVYLCASSTGQGAMEQFFGPGTRLTVL.

The V gene is TRBV6-2 or TRBV6-3, the J gene TRBJ2-6, with a tentative D call TRBD2 (8 bases). The CDR3 is 18 amino acids. Between the trimmed V and J ends, which lost 3 bases and 0 bases, there was a span of 15 bases. Germline V gene data show CDR1 as MNHEY and CDR2 as SVGEGT. This CDR3 is CASSYRGGQSSGANVLTF. The CDR3 region has the DNA TGTGCCAGCAGTTATCGGGGGGGACAGTCCTCTGGGGCCAACGTCCTGACTTTC.

This clone turned up a few times. J is TRBJ1-2 and V is TRBV28, with D possibly matching TRBD1 (6 bases). CDR3 length: 13 residues. Trimming removed 5 bases at V and 3 bases at J, with 10 bases between. The V gene's germline CDR1 is MDHEN and CDR2 SYDVKM. The CDR3 reads CASSDPGDYGYTF. The CDR3 DNA reads as TGTGCCAGCAGTGACCCAGGGGACTATGGCTACACCTTC.

This rearrangement joins TRBV3-1 (or the pseudogene TRBV3-2) to TRBJ1-4; the match to TRBD1 covers 8 bases. The CDR3 is 16 residues long. Germline V gives CDR1 LGHDT, CDR2 YNNKEL (reference sequence). V was clipped by 4 bases and J by 4 bases; unmatched bases: 8. The chain's CDR3 is CASSLRQGLDNEKLFF. The CDR3 DNA reads TGTGCCAGCAGCCTCCGACAGGGGTTGGATAATGAAAAACTGTTTTTT.

V usage is TRBV28 and J usage is TRBJ2-2, with D possibly being TRBD1 (6 bases). The V gene's germline CDR1 is MDHEN and CDR2 SYDVKM. The CDR3 is 15 residues long. V was clipped by 3 bases and J by 2 bases, with 10 bases between them. For the CDR3, the DNA is TGTGCCAGCAGTTTCTCCAGGGGCAACACCGGGGAGCTGTTTTTT. This sequence encodes CASSFSRGNTGELFF.

The CDR3 protein is CASSPGTGVQPQHF. The CDR3 DNA is TGTGCCAGCTCACCAGGGACAGGGGTTCAGCCCCAGCATTTT. The chain recombines TRBV18 with TRBJ1-5; TRBD1 aligns across 10 bases. The ends lost 2 bases at V and 6 bases at J; junction bases unmatched: 1. CDR3 size: 14 residues. Looked up from germline, CDR1 is KGHSH and CDR2 is LQKENI.

The gene calls are TRBV6-6 and TRBJ2-3; D may be TRBD2 (5 bases). The germline V gene has CDR1 MNHNY and CDR2 SVGAGI (reference sequence). The V and J ends lost 6 bases and 0 bases respectively, with 10 bases between them. This CDR3 is 14 amino acids long. The CDR3 region is CASRPEGSTDTQYF. The CDR3 DNA sequence: TGTGCCAGCAGGCCAGAGGGTAGCACAGATACGCAGTATTTT.